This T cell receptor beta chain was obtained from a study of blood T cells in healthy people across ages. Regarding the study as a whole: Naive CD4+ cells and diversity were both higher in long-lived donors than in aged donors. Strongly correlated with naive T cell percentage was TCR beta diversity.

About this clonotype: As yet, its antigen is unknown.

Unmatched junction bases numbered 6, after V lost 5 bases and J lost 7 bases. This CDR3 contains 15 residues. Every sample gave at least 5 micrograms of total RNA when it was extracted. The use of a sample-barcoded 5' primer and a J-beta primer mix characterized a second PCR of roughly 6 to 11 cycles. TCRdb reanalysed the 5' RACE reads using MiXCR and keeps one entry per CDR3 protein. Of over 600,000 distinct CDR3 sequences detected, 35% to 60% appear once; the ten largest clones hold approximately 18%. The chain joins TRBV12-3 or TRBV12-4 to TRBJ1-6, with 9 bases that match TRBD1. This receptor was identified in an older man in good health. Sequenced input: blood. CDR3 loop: CASSPGQGHNSPLHF. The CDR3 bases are TGTGCCAGCAGTCCGGGACAGGGACACAATTCACCCCTCCACTTT.